A single sample is the source of the 21 T cell receptor beta chains below, sequenced in a study of technical replicates of blood from a few donors. Sequenced by immunoSEQ multiplex PCR; TCRdb stores in-frame clones only, minus some. The table lists approximately 13,000 clones, 70% to 80% of them singletons. The sequenced sample consisted of PBMCs. These receptors came from a human donor in good health.

This sequence joins TRBV5-1 and TRBJ2-1; 7 bases line up with TRBD1. Losses at the gene ends were 4 bases for V and 0 bases for J; bases not matched to a gene: 4. CDR3 size: 15 residues. Germline V gene sequence: CDR1 SGHRS, CDR2 YFSETQ. The CDR3 here is CASSQGDGSYNEQFF. For the CDR3, the DNA is TGCGCCAGCAGCCAGGGGGACGGCTCCTACAATGAGCAGTTCTTC.

The CDR3 coding sequence is TGTGCCAGCAGGCGCGGGGGGGAGACCCAGTACTTC. It encodes CASRRGGETQYF. The chain carries TRBV28 and TRBJ2-5; 8 bases agree with TRBD2. Per the germline V gene, CDR1 is MDHEN and CDR2 is SYDVKM. This CDR3 is 12 amino acids long. V shed 6 bases and J 5 bases; nucleotides not matched to a gene: 2.

This chain joins TRBV30 and TRBJ2-3, with 13 bases that match TRBD2. The junction had 6 bases not matched to a gene; V was cut back by 4 bases and J by 2 bases. This CDR3 comprises 16 residues. CDR1 is GTSNPN, CDR2 SVGIG, per germline (reference sequence). The CDR3 nucleotides are TGTGCCTGGACCCGGGGACTAGCGGGGTCCACAGATACGCAGTATTTT. Its translation: CAWTRGLAGSTDTQYF. Supplemented by reference TRBV30 and TRBJ2-3, the full variable domain reads SQTIHQWPATLVQPVGSPLSLECTVEGTSNPNLYWYRQAAGRGLQLLFYSVGIGQISSEVPQNLSASRPQDRQFILSSKKLLLSDSGFYLCAWTRGLAGSTDTQYFGPGTRLTVL.

The J gene is TRBJ2-7, the V gene TRBV28, with 8 bases identical to TRBD1. The CDR3 is 15 amino acids. CDR1 and CDR2 from the germline V gene are MDHEN and SYDVKM. V was pared by 3 bases and J by 3 bases, with 7 bases of the junction left unmatched. The CDR3 region is CASSFGGQGDYEQYF. CDR3 DNA: TGTGCCAGCAGTTTTGGTGGACAGGGTGACTACGAGCAGTACTTC.

The chain joins TRBV29-1 to TRBJ2-2, with 12 positions matching TRBD2. Germline values: CDR1 SQVTM, CDR2 ANQGSEA. The CDR3 has 15 amino acids. Trimming at V came to 8 bases and at J to 4 bases, leaving 8 bases not matched to a gene. The CDR3 reads CSPLAGGQSTGELFF. The CDR3 DNA reads as TGCAGCCCCCTAGCGGGAGGGCAGAGCACCGGGGAGCTGTTTTTT.

This sequence joins TRBV5-3 and TRBJ1-5; 7 bases line up with TRBD1. TRBV5-3 is flagged as an ORF with uncertain function. The CDR3 loop spans 16 amino acids. Unmatched junction bases numbered 6, after V lost 2 bases and J lost 1 base. The CDR3 spells CARSFHRGLSNQPQHF. CDR3 DNA sequence: TGTGCCAGAAGCTTTCACAGGGGTCTCAGCAATCAGCCCCAGCATTTT.

This chain uses TRBV28 with TRBJ2-7; 8 bases fit TRBD2. Germline CDR1 is MDHEN and CDR2 is SYDVKM. With 6 bases clipped from V and 0 bases from J, the junction kept 4 bases outside the gene matches. This CDR3 contains 14 residues. The CDR3 DNA is TGTGCCAGCAGGGCGACTAGCGCCTCCTACGAGCAGTACTTC. Amino acid sequence: CASRATSASYEQYF.

The genes are TRBV15 and TRBJ1-4; D gene unclear. This CDR3 is built from 14 residues. Germline V CDR1 and CDR2: LNHNV, YYDKDF (reference sequence). V was pared by 1 base and J by 5 bases, with 8 bases between. The CDR3 DNA sequence: TGTGCCACCAGCAGAGGGCAGAAGAATGAAAAACTGTTTTTT. This encodes CATSRGQKNEKLFF.

The J gene is TRBJ1-1, the V gene TRBV5-4; D unresolved. This CDR3 has 12 amino acids. Germline loops: CDR1 SGHNT, CDR2 YYREEE (reference sequence). The V gene lost 3 bases and the J gene lost 8 bases, with 11 bases spanning the gap. CDR3: CASSSQTGEAFF. The CDR3 DNA reads as TGTGCCAGCAGCTCGCAGACTGGCGAAGCTTTCTTT.

CDR3 protein: CASSLYRSYEQYF. CDR3 nucleotide sequence: TGTGCCAGCAGCTTGTACCGGTCCTACGAGCAGTACTTC. The V gene is TRBV5-8, the J gene TRBJ2-7; D not certain. Germline lookup yields CDR1 SGHTS and CDR2 YDEGEE. V lost 1 base and J lost 1, with 6 bases in between. This CDR3 is 13 amino acids long.

The chain carries TRBV6-1 and TRBJ2-2; 8 nucleotides align to TRBD2. Trimming at V came to 1 base and at J to 1 base, leaving 2 bases not matched to a gene. This CDR3 is 16 amino acids long. Per germline, CDR1 MNHNS and CDR2 SASEGT. The CDR3 reads CASSEGGTRNTGELFF. The CDR3, as DNA: TGTGCCAGCAGTGAAGGTGGGACTAGGAACACCGGGGAGCTGTTTTTT.

This clone came up once. V is TRBV28 and J is TRBJ2-7, with 11 nucleotides matching TRBD2. V trimming: 2 bases; J trimming: 4 bases; junction bases outside the gene matches: 10. Germline lookup yields CDR1 MDHEN and CDR2 SYDVKM. The CDR3 is made up of 17 amino acids. CDR3 DNA: TGTGCCAGCAGTTTAACTAGCGGGAGAAATTTGGGGTACGAGCAGTACTTC. This gives the protein CASSLTSGRNLGYEQYF.

The chain is built from TRBV6-4 and TRBJ2-1; TRBD1 is a possible D gene (6 bases). CDR1 is MRHNA, CDR2 SNTAGT, per germline. Trimming took off 2 bases at V and 5 bases at J, with 7 bases between the two ends. CDR3 length: 13 residues. The CDR3 region is CASSDRDNNEQFF. DNA of the CDR3: TGTGCCAGCAGTGACCGGGACAACAATGAGCAGTTCTTC.

V is TRBV2 and J is TRBJ1-1, with 7 bases matching TRBD1. The CDR3 totals 15 residues. The V gene end was trimmed by 6 bases and the J gene end by 1 base; junction bases not matched to a gene: 8. Germline CDR1 SNHLY, CDR2 FYNNEI. Here the CDR3 reads CASSKEWTGNTEAFF. The CDR3 DNA reads as TGTGCCAGCAGCAAGGAATGGACAGGGAACACTGAAGCTTTCTTT.

Only a few counts were recorded for this clone. The chain employs TRBV7-9 and TRBJ2-7; the match to TRBD1 covers 9 bases. The ends lost 4 bases at V and 5 bases at J; junction bases unmatched: 6. The CDR3 sequence is 14 residues long. Germline V lookup: CDR1 SEHNR, CDR2 FQNEAQ (reference sequence). Here the CDR3 DNA reads TGTGCCAGCAGCTACCGGGACAGGGTCGACGAGCAGTACTTC. The encoded protein is CASSYRDRVDEQYF.

The chain links TRBV28 to TRBJ1-1; D ambiguous. The CDR3 runs to 11 residues. In germline, CDR1 is MDHEN, CDR2 SYDVKM. V shed 10 bases and J shed 2 bases, with 8 bases lying between them. CDR3 in DNA: TGTGCCACCTTTCTAAACACTGAAGCTTTCTTT. It translates to CATFLNTEAFF.

This chain connects TRBV11-2 to TRBJ2-7; 9 bases map to TRBD1. Germline V gene sequence: CDR1 SGHAT, CDR2 FQNNGV. The CDR3 has 14 residues. The V gene end was trimmed by 5 bases and the J gene end by 7 bases; junction bases not matched to a gene: 9. The CDR3 loop is CASSAGQGSGEQYF. DNA of the CDR3: TGTGCCAGCAGCGCGGGACAGGGTTCGGGGGAGCAGTACTTC.

This clone showed up just a few times. This chain connects TRBV7-3 to TRBJ1-1; TRBD1 agrees at 8 bases. The CDR3 contains 15 residues. Germline V gives CDR1 SGHTA, CDR2 FQGTGA. J gave up 3 bases and V 5 bases, and 8 bases lay outside the gene matches. The CDR3 region is CASSRNGQGDTEAFF. The CDR3 region has the DNA TGTGCCAGCAGCCGAAACGGACAGGGTGACACTGAAGCTTTCTTT.

Note on this clone: At one of its ends the junction is not consistent with the germline gene, which may arise from a read error. The V gene is TRBV5-1, the J gene TRBJ2-5, with 14 positions matching TRBD2. Germline V gene lookup returns CDR1 SGHRS and CDR2 YFSETQ. CDR3 length equals 18 residues. For the CDR3, the DNA is TGCGCCAGCATCTTGGGACCGGGACTAGCGGGAGAGGGGGAGACCCAGTACTTC. This codes for CASILGPGLAGEGETQYF.

The chain has TRBV30 and TRBJ2-7, with 8 positions matching TRBD2. Germline V gene data show CDR1 as GTSNPN and CDR2 as SVGIG (reference sequence). Germline trimming cut 0 bases from V and 10 bases from J; bases unmatched to any gene: 5. The CDR3 spans 12 residues. The CDR3 DNA follows: TGTGCCTGGAGTGTGCGGGGGGCGGGACAGTACTTC. This sequence encodes CAWSVRGAGQYF.

Concerning this clone itself: A read error may produce the germline difference seen at one junction end. The rearrangement links TRBV4-1 to TRBJ2-7; 9 bases match TRBD1. This CDR3 region has 13 residues. Germline CDR1 is MGHRA and CDR2 is YSYEKL. CDR3 protein: CDSSQDRGYEQYF. DNA of the CDR3: TGCGACAGCAGCCAAGACAGGGGGTACGAGCAGTACTTC.